The rows below give T cell receptor beta chains drawn from one sample of a study of blood T cells in healthy people across ages. TCRdb called the 5' RACE reads again in MiXCR, with one record for every CDR3 protein. The sample records approximately 960,000 distinct CDR3 sequences, about 29% being singletons. The data also belong to a second study, concerning T cells of mothers and their children.

The sequenced material came from blood. The origin of the receptors is a woman aged 40 to 50 in good health. The CDR3 runs from the conserved cysteine through the conserved F or W. D genes are given only for firm matches. Not every row has a clone size; where given, it reads once, few, many or a size class.

TRBV14	TRBJ2-1	21	many	TRBD2	CASSQEGLPPGLAGGYNEQFF	TGTGCCAGCAGCCAGGAGGGGCTTCCTCCGGGACTAGCGGGGGGCTACAATGAGCAGTTCTTC
TRBV12-3/TRBV12-4	TRBJ2-7	14	many	TRBD1	CASSAHRGVDEQYF	TGTGCCAGCAGTGCCCACAGGGGGGTCGACGAGCAGTACTTC
TRBV7-2	TRBJ2-7	14	many	-	CASSLGEGGYEQYF	TGTGCCAGCAGCTTAGGGGAAGGGGGCTACGAGCAGTACTTC
TRBV6-5	TRBJ2-5	13	many	-	CASSSVNQETQYF	TGTGCCAGCAGTTCTGTGAATCAAGAGACCCAGTACTTC
TRBV7-2	TRBJ1-1	13	-	-	CASSLQETTEAFF	TGTGCCAGCAGCTTACAAGAGACAACTGAAGCTTTCTTT
TRBV29-1	TRBJ1-2	11	-	-	CSTRTGIGYTF	TGCAGCACCCGAACCGGGATAGGCTACACCTTC
TRBV7-9	TRBJ2-5	14	many	-	CASSLATAQETQYF	TGTGCCAGCAGCTTAGCGACAGCTCAAGAGACCCAGTACTTC
TRBV18	TRBJ2-1	15	many	TRBD1	CASSSDREKLDEQFF	TGTGCCAGCTCGTCCGACAGGGAAAAACTTGATGAGCAGTTCTTC
TRBV7-2	TRBJ1-2	15	many	-	CASSPTAPANYGYTF	TGTGCCAGCAGCCCCACGGCCCCTGCTAACTATGGCTACACCTTC
TRBV5-1	TRBJ1-1	15	-	TRBD1	CASSFHYQGAPEAFF	TGCGCCAGCAGCTTTCACTACCAGGGGGCTCCTGAAGCTTTCTTT
TRBV19	TRBJ1-5	16	-	-	CASSTPQGRDNQPQHF	TGTGCCAGTAGTACTCCTCAGGGCAGGGACAATCAGCCCCAGCATTTT
TRBV6-5	TRBJ1-2	14	-	TRBD1	CASRSTGGNYGYTF	TGTGCCAGCAGATCGACAGGGGGCAACTATGGCTACACCTTC
TRBV20-1	TRBJ2-6	19	few	-	CSARETDTNTYSGANVLTF	TGCAGTGCTAGAGAGACGGATACGAACACCTACTCTGGGGCCAACGTCCTGACTTTC
TRBV4-1	TRBJ1-2	14	many	TRBD1	CASSQEWTGSGYTF	TGCGCCAGCAGCCAAGAATGGACAGGGTCTGGCTACACCTTC
TRBV5-6	TRBJ2-7	12	many	-	CASRLFGGEQYF	TGTGCCAGCAGATTATTTGGTGGGGAGCAGTACTTC
TRBV12-3/TRBV12-4	TRBJ2-1	15	-	-	CANSLDGASYNEQFF	TGTGCCAACAGTTTAGACGGGGCCTCCTACAATGAGCAGTTCTTC
TRBV6-5	TRBJ1-5	15	-	-	CASKRQPGGNQPQHF	TGTGCCAGCAAACGACAGCCTGGGGGCAATCAGCCCCAGCATTTT
TRBV30	TRBJ2-7	14	-	-	CAWSVRRVNYEQYF	TGTGCCTGGAGTGTACGTCGGGTTAATTACGAGCAGTACTTC
TRBV5-1	TRBJ1-2	17	few	-	CASSPGGSGTLNYGYTF	TGCGCCAGCAGTCCCGGAGGGTCCGGGACGCTTAACTATGGCTACACCTTC
TRBV5-1	TRBJ2-5	14	-	-	CASSLDPGYNEQYF	TGCGCCAGCAGCTTGGATCCGGGATACAATGAGCAGTACTTC
TRBV12-3/TRBV12-4	TRBJ1-2	13	-	-	CASRSTGKGGYTF	TGTGCCAGCAGGTCCACGGGGAAAGGTGGCTACACCTTC
TRBV27	TRBJ2-1	15	few	-	CASSEGVRSYNEQFF	TGTGCCAGTTCGGAAGGGGTACGCTCCTACAATGAGCAGTTCTTC
TRBV28	TRBJ2-7	14	few	TRBD2	CASSLWGTSDEQYF	TGTGCCAGCAGTTTATGGGGGACTAGCGACGAGCAGTACTTC
TRBV3-1	TRBJ2-7	14	-	-	CASSPDILSYEQYF	TGTGCCAGCAGCCCAGACATTCTCTCCTACGAGCAGTACTTC
TRBV29-1	TRBJ2-5	15	-	-	CSVEDSLLYQETQYF	TGCAGCGTTGAAGATTCCCTCCTGTACCAAGAGACCCAGTACTTC
TRBV12-3/TRBV12-4	TRBJ1-2	12	-	TRBD1	CASTGQAYGYTF	TGTGCCAGCACGGGACAGGCCTATGGCTACACCTTC
TRBV3-1	TRBJ1-1	13	-	-	CASSPGRLPEAFF	TGTGCCAGCAGCCCGGGACGGTTGCCCGAAGCTTTCTTT
TRBV7-2	TRBJ1-5	13	many	-	CASSLEGDQPQHF	TGTGCCAGCAGCTTAGAAGGGGATCAGCCCCAGCATTTT
TRBV7-2	TRBJ2-4	14	-	-	CASSLGDTYNEQYF	TGTGCCAGCAGCTTAGGAGACACCTACAATGAGCAGTACTTC
TRBV7-8	TRBJ2-5	13	many	-	CASSLGDGGTQYF	TGTGCCAGCAGCTTAGGGGACGGTGGGACCCAGTACTTC
TRBV19	TRBJ2-7	16	-	-	CASSIAPGASYNEQYF	TGTGCCAGTAGTATAGCTCCGGGGGCCTCCTACAATGAGCAGTACTTC
TRBV20-1	TRBJ1-1	16	-	-	CSPASREGRMNTEAFF	TGCAGTCCCGCTTCAAGGGAAGGTCGTATGAACACTGAAGCTTTCTTT
TRBV30	TRBJ1-2	12	many	-	CAWSASGGGYTF	TGTGCCTGGAGTGCTTCGGGGGGTGGCTACACCTTC
TRBV11-2	TRBJ2-5	16	-	TRBD2	CASSPGGGGALETQYF	TGTGCCAGCAGCCCGGGGGGCGGGGGGGCGTTAGAGACCCAGTACTTC
TRBV7-2	TRBJ1-2	13	-	-	CASSLEMRDGYTF	TGTGCCAGCAGCTTAGAGATGAGGGACGGCTACACCTTC
TRBV10-3	TRBJ2-7	12	-	-	CALGTSGREQYF	TGTGCCTTGGGGACAAGCGGCCGGGAGCAGTACTTC
TRBV7-2	TRBJ2-5	17	-	-	CASSPGDGVRAKETQYF	TGTGCCAGCAGCCCAGGGGACGGGGTCCGGGCAAAAGAGACCCAGTACTTC
TRBV2	TRBJ1-1	14	-	-	CASSPGPMNTEAFF	TGTGCCAGCAGTCCGGGACCCATGAACACTGAAGCTTTCTTT
TRBV3-1	TRBJ2-1	16	-	TRBD2	CASSHPSGGSYNEQFF	TGTGCCAGCAGCCATCCCAGCGGGGGGTCCTACAATGAGCAGTTCTTC
TRBV20-1	TRBJ2-7	15	-	TRBD1	CSARDGTGVFHEQYF	TGCAGTGCTAGAGATGGGACAGGGGTTTTCCACGAGCAGTACTTC
TRBV11-2	TRBJ1-1	14	few	-	CASSLQFRNTEAFF	TGTGCCAGCAGCTTACAATTTCGTAACACTGAAGCTTTCTTT
TRBV5-6	TRBJ1-2	14	few	-	CASSLGAGRNGYTF	TGTGCCAGCAGCTTGGGGGCCGGGAGAAATGGCTACACCTTC
TRBV28	TRBJ2-5	11	many	-	CASSIIETQYF	TGTGCCAGCAGCATTATCGAGACCCAGTACTTC
TRBV28	TRBJ2-1	15	once	TRBD2	CASSELGGFYNEQFF	TGTGCCAGCAGTGAATTGGGGGGGTTCTACAATGAGCAGTTCTTC
TRBV28	TRBJ2-7	13	many	TRBD2	CASSGLGGDEQYF	TGTGCCAGCAGTGGTCTGGGAGGGGACGAGCAGTACTTC